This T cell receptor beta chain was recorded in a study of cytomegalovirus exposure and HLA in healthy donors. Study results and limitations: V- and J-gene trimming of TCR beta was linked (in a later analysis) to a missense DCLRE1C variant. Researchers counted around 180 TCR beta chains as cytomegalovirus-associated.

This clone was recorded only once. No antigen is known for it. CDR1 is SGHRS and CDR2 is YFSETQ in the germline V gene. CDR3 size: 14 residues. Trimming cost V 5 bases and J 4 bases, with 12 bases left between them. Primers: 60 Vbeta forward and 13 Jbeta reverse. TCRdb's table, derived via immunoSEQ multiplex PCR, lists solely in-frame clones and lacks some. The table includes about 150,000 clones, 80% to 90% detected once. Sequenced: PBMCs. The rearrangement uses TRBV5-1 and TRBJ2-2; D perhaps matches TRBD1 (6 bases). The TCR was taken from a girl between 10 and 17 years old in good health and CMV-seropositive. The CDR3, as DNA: TGCGCCAGCAGGCCGTGGACAGCCACCGGGGAGCTGTTTTTT. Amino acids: CASRPWTATGELFF. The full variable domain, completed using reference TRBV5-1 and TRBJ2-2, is KAGVTQTPRYLIKTRGQQVTLSCSPISGHRSVSWYQQTPGQGLQFLFEYFSETQRNKGNFPGRFSGRQFSNSRSEMNVSTLELGDSALYLCASRPWTATGELFFGEGSRLTVL.